Listed here are 15 T cell receptor beta chains from one sample, sequenced in a study of radiotherapy plus CTLA-4 blockade in lung cancer. Data came from immunoSEQ multiplex PCR; TCRdb stores just in-frame clones and leaves some out. Seen here are about 100,000 clones, about four fifths observed once, and the top ten hold 0.65% to 0.9%. Sequencing was performed on peripheral blood, taken from a patient treated with radiotherapy plus ipilimumab. All receptors derive from a human donor with non-small cell lung cancer who had stable disease on radiotherapy plus ipilimumab.

Regarding this clone: Other nucleotide sequences in the sample specify the same CDR3. The J gene is TRBJ1-5, the V gene TRBV19; 9 nucleotides align to TRBD1. This CDR3 is 14 amino acids long. J was trimmed by 3 bases and V by 7 bases; bases with no gene match: 4. CDR1 and CDR2 from the germline V gene are LNHDA and SQIVND (reference sequence). Here the CDR3 reads CASTGQGYNQPQHF. CDR3 sequence (DNA): TGTGCCAGTACAGGACAGGGGTACAATCAGCCCCAGCATTTT.

The gene calls are TRBV18 and TRBJ1-2; 9 bases are shared with TRBD1. The V gene end was trimmed by 0 bases and the J gene end by 4 bases; junction bases not matched to a gene: 3. The CDR3 is made up of 15 amino acids. From germline, CDR1 is KGHSH and CDR2 LQKENI. CDR3 amino acids: CASSPPGQGFYGYTF. The CDR3 nucleotides are TGTGCCAGCTCACCACCGGGACAGGGATTCTATGGCTACACCTTC.

This chain connects TRBV21-1 to TRBJ1-5. TRBV21-1 is tagged as a pseudogene. The CDR3 contains 18 residues. Here the CDR3 reads CASSKEVSTRRCGQPQHF. DNA of the CDR3: TGTGCCAGCAGCAAAGAAGTCAGTACCCGCCGTTGCGGTCAGCCCCAGCATTTT.

The rearrangement joins TRBV28 to TRBJ1-3, with 8 bases aligning to TRBD1. Germline lookup yields CDR1 MDHEN and CDR2 SYDVKM. The CDR3 is 15 amino acids. The V gene end was trimmed by 3 bases and the J gene end by 4 bases; junction bases not matched to a gene: 5. For the CDR3, the DNA is TGTGCCAGCAGTTTCGGACAGGGTCTAGGAAACACCATATATTTT. Protein product: CASSFGQGLGNTIYF.

This chain connects TRBV15 to TRBJ1-5, with D unresolved. This CDR3 spans 16 amino acids. Germline CDR1 and CDR2: LNHNV and YYDKDF (reference sequence). V was clipped by 0 bases and J by 3 bases, with 12 bases between them. CDR3 sequence reads: CATSRETGSVNQPQHF. The CDR3 region has the DNA TGTGCCACCAGCAGAGAAACGGGGTCGGTCAATCAGCCCCAGCATTTT.

The rearrangement uses TRBV6-1 and TRBJ2-5; D might be TRBD1 or TRBD2, each matching 5 bases. CDR1 is MNHNS, CDR2 SASEGT, per germline. The CDR3 has 15 amino acids. V was trimmed by 4 bases and J by 5 bases, leaving 17 bases between them. CDR3 DNA sequence: TGTGCCAGCAGTGCCCAGGTGGGGGAGTGGGAGACCCAGTACTTC. Translated: CASSAQVGEWETQYF.

This sequence joins TRBV7-3 and TRBJ1-3; D gene uncertain. Germline CDR1 reads SGHTA; CDR2 reads FQGTGA. Trimming took 8 bases from V and 4 from J, leaving 12 bases between them. The CDR3 runs 13 residues. Here the CDR3 reads CASAIAQGNTIYF. The CDR3 coding sequence is TGTGCCAGCGCTATAGCCCAGGGAAACACCATATATTTT.

The rearrangement links TRBV30 to TRBJ1-5; D gene ambiguous. The CDR3 spans 14 residues. Per the germline V gene, CDR1 is GTSNPN and CDR2 is SVGIG (reference sequence). V lost 0 bases, J lost 7 bases, and 13 bases lay in between. CDR3 nucleotide sequence: TGTGCCTGGAGTGTATCACTCCATGGGCAGCCCCAGCATTTT. As protein: CAWSVSLHGQPQHF.

This clone was found a few times. V usage is TRBV19 and J usage is TRBJ2-7; D gene ambiguous. CDR3 size: 13 residues. In germline, CDR1 is LNHDA, CDR2 SQIVND (reference sequence). Trimming removed 9 bases at V and 5 bases at J, with 17 bases between. The CDR3 DNA reads TGTGCCAGAGTACAGAAACGGACCCACGAGCAGTACTTC. Protein product: CARVQKRTHEQYF.

The sample holds one count of this clone. This chain links TRBV28 with TRBJ1-1, with D tentatively TRBD1 (6 bases). The CDR3 contains 14 residues. Germline V CDR1 and CDR2: MDHEN, SYDVKM. Trimming shortened V by 6 bases and J by 4 bases, and 15 bases separated the two germline ends. The CDR3 DNA is TGTGCCAGCAGAGAACAGGGAAGAGGCACTGAAGCTTTCTTT. Amino acid sequence: CASREQGRGTEAFF.

The chain is built from TRBV6-1 and TRBJ2-1; D remains ambiguous. The CDR3 spans 15 residues. Germline V gene data show CDR1 as MNHNS and CDR2 as SASEGT. V lost 4 bases to trimming and J lost 5 bases, with 15 bases between them. Here the CDR3 reads CASSGRRSLDNEQFF. The CDR3 DNA reads as TGTGCCAGCAGTGGTCGCAGGTCGCTTGACAATGAGCAGTTCTTC.

V gene TRBV29-1 combines with J gene TRBJ2-3, with D unresolved. The CDR3 is made up of 11 amino acids. Trimming pared 6 bases from V and 0 bases from J, leaving 4 bases between. In germline, CDR1 is SQVTM, CDR2 ANQGSEA. Here the CDR3 DNA reads TGCAGCGTCTCTAGCACAGATACGCAGTATTTT. This translates into CSVSSTDTQYF.

The V gene is TRBV11-1, the J gene TRBJ1-1, with D possibly being TRBD1 (6 bases). V gave up 5 bases and J gave up 7 bases, with 11 bases separating them. The CDR3 extends over 12 amino acids. Germline loops: CDR1 SGHAT, CDR2 FQDESV (reference sequence). This CDR3 is CASSPDSLEAFF. The CDR3 DNA is TGTGCCAGCAGCCCGGACAGCCTTGAAGCTTTCTTT.

V is TRBV5-1 and J is TRBJ2-1; D may be TRBD1 (6 bases). Germline V gives CDR1 SGHRS, CDR2 YFSETQ. The V end was cut by 4 bases, the J end by 0 bases, with 11 bases between. The CDR3 extends over 15 amino acids. DNA for the CDR3: TGCGCCAGCAGCCTGGGACACAGCTCCTACAATGAGCAGTTCTTC. Its translation: CASSLGHSSYNEQFF.

This chain connects TRBV6-1 to TRBJ1-2, with a possible D match to TRBD1 (5 bases). There are 15 residues in the CDR3. V lost 8 bases to trimming and J lost 5 bases, with 21 bases between them. Germline CDR1 is MNHNS and CDR2 is SASEGT. The CDR3, as DNA: TGTGCCAGCCGGGACCGTCAGTCCCTTCCGTATGGCTACACCTTC. This encodes CASRDRQSLPYGYTF.